Below, one TCR beta chain is given with its context. This clonotype was observed many times. The clone's antigen remains unknown. There are no base qualities to consult, and no much larger clone falls within one base. To prepare the library, 5' RACE was applied. Sequencing was carried out with a NextSeq 500. To allow correction of PCR and sequencing errors, the TCR library protocol tagged every TCR cDNA molecule with a unique molecular identifier. Per the source publication's procedure: TCR identification, UMI-based error correction and CDR3 extraction were all carried out with Decombinator tools. Expanded TCRs were defined as those above a frequency of 2 per 1,000, corresponding to the top 1% of the tumor frequency distribution. Rényi diversity was computed with the R vegan package after subsampling each repertoire 100 times to 5,000 TCRs. To build CDR3 similarity networks, amino acid triplet string-kernel similarity was used, and CDR3s were connected when their pairwise similarity was above 0.82. The raw public data were reprocessed by TCRdb itself: fastp quality trimming at Q25, MiXCR clonotype calling, in-frame beta chains only. Under each unique CDR3 protein, matching rows form one entry showing the most common genes and DNA. These V and J calls derive from TCRdb rather than the authors' analysis. Within this sample are some 41,000 distinct CDR3 sequences, with approximately 6.2% of them counted one time only. The ten largest account for around 43% of the sample.

These data originate in a study of spatial heterogeneity in lung cancer (dated by TCRdb to about 2019). With respect to the entire study: More beta-chain than alpha-chain transcripts were consistently detected, likely reflecting higher beta-chain transcript abundance. In the raw uncorrected reads, each unique combination of TCR and UMI appeared on average more than ten times. In non-small cell lung cancer, the study quantitatively compared TCR alpha and beta repertoires across several tumor regions, matched nontumor lung, and blood. Nonsynonymous mutation counts, determined by whole-exome sequencing of tumor tissue, were related to features of the TCR repertoire. Both alpha and beta chains were TCR-sequenced in approximately 200 tumor regions, approximately 67 matched nontumor lung samples and roughly 50 PBMC samples obtained at surgery.

The time point label for this specimen denotes: sample taken at primary tumor resection. Donors were 70 or so patients with early-stage, untreated non-small cell lung cancer from the lung TRACERx cohort. TCR sequencing used whole RNA extracted from tumor and nontumor lung tissue, or from cryopreserved PBMC samples, without cell sorting. Patients were selected for TCR sequencing only if sufficient RNA was available from at least two tumor regions. The CDR3 measures 12 amino acids from cysteine to phenylalanine. Just the 36-base CDR3 DNA is kept, in frame starting at base 1. Trimming removed 0 bases from V and 7 bases from J, leaving 3 bases between the germline ends. From the germline V gene (reference sequence), CDR1 is LGHDT and CDR2 is YNNKEL. Study-wide findings and limitations: Ubiquitous expanded tumor TCRs were detected in blood more often at tumor resection than at routine follow-up. Confirming at a functional level the hypothesis that regional TCRs recognize regional mutations was considered to require additional single-cell paired TCR alpha and beta sequencing.

This chain joins TRBV3-1 to TRBJ2-2; the D gene cannot be named for sure. The starting material was PBMCs, obtained at surgery. This sequence was found in a female donor with early-stage non-small cell lung cancer. The CDR3 reads as follows: CASSQEIGELFF. The nucleotide sequence is TGTGCCAGCAGCCAAGAGATCGGGGAGCTGTTTTTT.